This entry is about one T cell receptor beta chain. This sample is part of a study of blood T cell repertoires in COVID-19. Using immunoSEQ multiplex PCR, the repertoire was profiled, and TCRdb retains in-frame clones only, with some absent. The table has roughly 190,000 clones, about nine tenths seen once; the top ten hold 2% to 2.5%. Germline values: CDR1 SGHNT, CDR2 YYREEE (reference sequence). CDR3 size: 14 residues. Germline trimming cut 3 bases from V and 5 bases from J; bases unmatched to any gene: 5. This sequence joins TRBV5-4 and TRBJ2-5; 9 bases align to TRBD2. The TCR was taken from a woman aged 25 to 45 who had recovered from COVID-19. The specimen was PBMCs or T cells enriched from blood (not recorded which). Here the CDR3 DNA reads TGTGCCAGCAGCTCGGCTAGCGGGATGGAGACCCAGTACTTC. Residues: CASSSASGMETQYF.